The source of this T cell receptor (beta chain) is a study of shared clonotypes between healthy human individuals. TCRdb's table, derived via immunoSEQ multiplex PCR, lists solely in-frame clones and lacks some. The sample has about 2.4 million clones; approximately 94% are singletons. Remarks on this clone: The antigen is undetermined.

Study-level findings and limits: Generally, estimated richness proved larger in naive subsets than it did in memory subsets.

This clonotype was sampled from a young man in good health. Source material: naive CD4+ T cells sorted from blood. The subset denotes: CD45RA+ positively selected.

The CDR3 loop reads CASSKSGGAYNEQFF. CDR3 sequence (DNA): TGTGCCAGTAGTAAAAGCGGGGGGGCCTACAATGAGCAGTTCTTC. The chain links TRBV19 to TRBJ2-1, with 10 bases aligning to TRBD2. Per germline, CDR1 LNHDA and CDR2 SQIVND (reference sequence). Trimming at V came to 4 bases and at J to 2 bases, leaving 2 bases not matched to a gene. This CDR3 is 15 amino acids long.